These 24 T cell receptor beta chains were sequenced from one sample in a study of metastatic and nonmetastatic thyroid tumors (TCRdb year 2020). No treatment had been received by any patient before thyroid surgery. To prepare the library, PCR was applied. TCRdb shows the sequencer as Illumina HiSeq 4000. TCRdb reran the public reads through fastp at Q25 and MiXCR, keeping productive beta chains. The sample records fewer than 40,000 clones, roughly a third of which are singletons. The top ten clones comprise 15% to 20% of the sample. The source material was tumor tissue. These receptors all come from a female donor with papillary thyroid cancer or a benign thyroid nodule (not recorded which). Some clones in this sample may be carry-over from other donors' samples.

The V and J genes are TRBV6-1 and TRBJ2-6; 9 bases are a match to TRBD1. CDR1 and CDR2 (germline): MNHNS, SASEGT. Trimming at V came to 8 bases and at J to 0 bases, leaving 5 bases not matched to a gene. The CDR3 is 16 residues long. The CDR3 is CASETGGGSGANVLTF. DNA of the CDR3: TGTGCCAGCGAGACAGGGGGTGGCTCTGGGGCCAACGTCCTGACTTTC.

In its sample, this clone was seen a few times. This chain joins TRBV10-2 and TRBJ1-5; D remains ambiguous. The V end was cut by 2 bases, the J end by 7 bases, with 12 bases between. This CDR3 spans 14 amino acids. The germline V gene encodes CDR1 WSHSY and CDR2 SAAADI. The CDR3 loop reads CASSEVISVQPQHF. The DNA of the CDR3 is TGCGCCAGCAGTGAGGTCATATCGGTGCAGCCCCAGCATTTT.

This chain uses TRBV7-9 with TRBJ1-1; D is unresolved. The germline gives CDR1 SEHNR, CDR2 FQNEAQ (reference sequence). The CDR3 runs to 13 residues. Trimming took off 5 bases at V and 8 bases at J, with 15 bases between the two ends. CDR3 in DNA: TGTGCCAGCAGCCAGAGGGTTTCTGGGGAAGCTTTCTTT. Amino acid sequence: CASSQRVSGEAFF.

The CDR3 here is CASSLEQGARANEQFF. CDR3 DNA: TGCGCCAGCAGCTTGGAACAGGGGGCAAGGGCGAATGAGCAGTTCTTC. V is TRBV5-1 and J is TRBJ2-1, with TRBD1 matching 9 bases. From germline, CDR1 is SGHRS and CDR2 YFSETQ. V was clipped by 0 bases and J by 7 bases; unmatched bases: 8. The CDR3 runs 16 residues. The complete variable domain, with remaining parts taken from reference TRBV5-1 and TRBJ2-1, reads KAGVTQTPRYLIKTRGQQVTLSCSPISGHRSVSWYQQTPGQGLQFLFEYFSETQRNKGNFPGRFSGRQFSNSRSEMNVSTLELGDSALYLCASSLEQGARANEQFFGPGTRLTVL.

The chain has TRBV4-1 and TRBJ1-5, with unresolved D. Germline values: CDR1 MGHRA, CDR2 YSYEKL. The CDR3 loop spans 15 amino acids. Trimming took 4 bases from V and 1 from J, leaving 11 bases between them. CDR3 sequence (DNA): TGCGCCAGCAGCCGGACGGGCACCAGCAATCAGCCCCAGCATTTT. Its protein is CASSRTGTSNQPQHF.

This chain uses TRBV5-1 with TRBJ2-2; no clear D. Germline CDR1 is SGHRS and CDR2 is YFSETQ. Deletions cut 2 bases from V and 6 bases from J, with 2 bases between. This CDR3 contains 11 residues. In DNA form, the CDR3 reads TGCGCCAGCAGCTTTTCCGGGGAGCTGTTTTTT. Translating it yields CASSFSGELFF.

V usage is TRBV28 and J usage is TRBJ1-2, with D perhaps matching TRBD1 (5 bases). CDR1 is MDHEN and CDR2 is SYDVKM in the germline V gene. The V end was cut by 4 bases, the J end by 4 bases, with 25 bases between. The CDR3 spans 18 residues. CDR3 in amino acids: CASSSSGTPSTGFYGYTF. The CDR3 DNA is TGTGCCAGCAGTTCGTCCGGGACGCCTTCGACGGGGTTCTATGGCTACACCTTC.

This clone was seen ten or more times. This CDR3 is also generated by other DNA sequences in the sample. This chain uses TRBV2 with TRBJ2-1; maybe TRBD2 (7 bases). This CDR3 has 13 amino acids. Germline CDR1 is SNHLY and CDR2 is FYNNEI. The germline V and J ends were trimmed by 11 bases and 5 bases, with 16 bases remaining between them. The DNA of the CDR3 is TGTGCCGGGGAGGGGGGAGTAGACAATGAGCAGTTCTTC. It codes for CAGEGGVDNEQFF.

V gene TRBV30 combines with J gene TRBJ2-2; 7 bases match TRBD1. The CDR3 has 15 residues. The J segment lost 4 bases and the V segment lost 4 bases, leaving 9 bases of the junction unmatched. Germline V gives CDR1 GTSNPN, CDR2 SVGIG (reference sequence). The CDR3: CAWTEPHRGTGELFF. The CDR3 coding sequence is TGTGCCTGGACGGAGCCCCACAGGGGCACCGGGGAGCTGTTTTTT.

The chain joins TRBV7-3 to TRBJ1-2; perhaps TRBD1 as D (6 bases). The CDR3 has 13 residues. The germline V gene has CDR1 SGHTA and CDR2 FQGTGA. V dropped 1 base and J dropped 8 bases, with 11 bases sitting between them. The chain's CDR3 is CASSLSTGKGYTF. The CDR3 DNA is TGTGCCAGCAGCTTAAGCACAGGGAAGGGCTACACCTTC.

V usage is TRBV24-1 and J usage is TRBJ2-1, with TRBD2 matching over 10 bases. The CDR3 has 16 amino acids. J was trimmed by 0 bases and V by 6 bases; bases with no gene match: 4. Germline V lookup: CDR1 KGHDR, CDR2 SFDVKD. CDR3 sequence (DNA): TGTGCCACCAGTCGGGCTAGCGGGAGCTCCTACAATGAGCAGTTCTTC. It specifies CATSRASGSSYNEQFF.

The V gene is TRBV6-2 or TRBV6-3, the J gene TRBJ2-6, with 9 positions matching TRBD1. The V and J ends lost 6 bases and 4 bases, in that order; junction bases with no gene match: 13. Germline V CDR1 and CDR2: MNHEY, SVGEGT. This CDR3 has 18 amino acids. The CDR3 region has the DNA TGTGCCAGCAGACCCGGGACAGGGTACTCGTCCGGGGCCAACGTCCTGACTTTC. This translates into CASRPGTGYSSGANVLTF.

Concerning this clone: A read error may be the cause here, since a much bigger clone is one base away. The V and J genes are TRBV7-2 and TRBJ2-7; possibly TRBD1 for D (5 bases). V was trimmed by 5 bases and J by 3 bases, leaving 11 bases between them. The CDR3 length is 13 residues. Per germline, CDR1 SGHTA and CDR2 FQGNSA. Here the CDR3 DNA reads TGTGCCAGCAGCCCCGGACATTACTACGAGCAGTACTTC. Protein sequence: CASSPGHYYEQYF.

This chain uses TRBV27 with TRBJ2-1; D gene uncertain. CDR1 is MNHEY and CDR2 is SMNVEV in the germline V gene (reference sequence). Trimming took off 5 bases at V and 13 bases at J, with 18 bases between the two ends. This CDR3 is 13 amino acids long. The CDR3 reads CASSVSPVTRQFF. CDR3 DNA sequence: TGTGCCAGCAGTGTAAGCCCCGTGACCAGACAGTTCTTC.

Sample share makes this clone large (0.1 to 1%). The chain has TRBV5-1 and TRBJ1-2, with 8 bases aligning to TRBD1. The CDR3 extends over 16 amino acids. V dropped 6 bases and J dropped 2; count of bases not matched to a gene: 12. The V gene's germline CDR1 is SGHRS and CDR2 YFSETQ. The CDR3 DNA sequence: TGCGCCAGCACCGTCGGACAGGGATTCGGGAACTATGGCTACACCTTC. Protein sequence: CASTVGQGFGNYGYTF. The full variable domain, completed using reference TRBV5-1 and TRBJ1-2, is KAGVTQTPRYLIKTRGQQVTLSCSPISGHRSVSWYQQTPGQGLQFLFEYFSETQRNKGNFPGRFSGRQFSNSRSEMNVSTLELGDSALYLCASTVGQGFGNYGYTFGSGTRLTVV.

V gene TRBV28 combines with J gene TRBJ2-7, with TRBD1 matching 11 bases. This CDR3 region has 16 residues. V trimming: 4 bases; J trimming: 4 bases; junction bases outside the gene matches: 9. Germline V lookup: CDR1 MDHEN, CDR2 SYDVKM. The CDR3 region has the DNA TGTGCCAGCAGTTCCCCCGGGACAGGGGGGTGGTACGAGCAGTACTTC. Amino acids: CASSSPGTGGWYEQYF.

This clone was counted many times. The chain combines TRBV12-5 with TRBJ2-7, with D unclear. V lost 1 base to trimming and J lost 4 bases, with 20 bases between them. Germline CDR1 is LGHNT and CDR2 is FRNRAP. The CDR3 is 17 residues long. Here the CDR3 DNA reads TGTGCTAGTGGTTTGGCTATGTCAGGAGAGACCCTTTACGAGCAGTACTTC. Translated, it gives CASGLAMSGETLYEQYF.

The rearrangement uses TRBV11-2 and TRBJ2-1; TRBD1 matches at 9 bases. From germline, CDR1 is SGHAT and CDR2 FQNNGV. This CDR3 has 16 residues. V lost 1 base and J lost 5; bases outside the gene matches: 6. This CDR3 reads CASSLVGTGRNNEQFF. CDR3 nucleotides: TGTGCCAGCAGCTTAGTTGGGACAGGGAGAAACAATGAGCAGTTCTTC.

The chain recombines TRBV15 with TRBJ2-5; 12 nucleotides match TRBD2. The V segment lost 6 bases and the J segment 0 bases; nucleotides outside the gene matches: 5. The CDR3 spans 16 residues. Germline V gene data show CDR1 as LNHNV and CDR2 as YYDKDF (reference sequence). CDR3 in amino acids: CATREGLAGYQETQYF. CDR3 bases: TGTGCCACCAGAGAAGGACTAGCGGGATACCAAGAGACCCAGTACTTC.

The rearrangement links TRBV24-1 to TRBJ1-2; D is unclear. This CDR3 comprises 18 residues. The V end was cut by 2 bases, the J end by 6 bases, with 24 bases between. Per the germline V gene, CDR1 is KGHDR and CDR2 is SFDVKD. CDR3 protein: CATSDSGIFSSGSDGYTF. Written as DNA, the CDR3 is TGTGCCACCAGTGATTCTGGTATATTTTCGTCGGGTTCGGATGGCTACACCTTC.

This clone counts as medium-sized. This chain joins TRBV5-4 and TRBJ1-2; D not resolved. Germline CDR1 SGHNT, CDR2 YYREEE (reference sequence). CDR3 length: 14 amino acids. V lost 4 bases, J lost 5 bases, and 15 bases lay in between. The CDR3 reads CASSPALMRYGYTF. The CDR3 DNA is TGTGCCAGCAGCCCGGCCTTAATGAGGTATGGCTACACCTTC.

This clone was observed a handful of times. The chain recombines TRBV6-2 or TRBV6-3 with TRBJ2-1; D is unresolved. This CDR3 has 11 residues. V lost 2 bases, J lost 10 bases, and 6 bases lay in between. Per the germline V gene, CDR1 is MNHEY and CDR2 is SVGEGT. DNA of the CDR3: TGTGCCAGCAGTTACACCAGAGAGCAGTTCTTC. Translating gives CASSYTREQFF.

This clone turned up a few times. The chain links TRBV3-1 to TRBJ1-6; D ambiguous. V was cut by 5 bases and J by 7 bases, with 9 bases left in between. This CDR3 contains 13 residues. Germline V gives CDR1 LGHDT, CDR2 YNNKEL (reference sequence). The CDR3 nucleotides read TGTGCCAGCAGCACCCGACAAAATTCACCCCTCCACTTT. Residues: CASSTRQNSPLHF. Full variable domain (rest looked up from reference TRBV3-1 and TRBJ1-6): DTAVSQTPKYLVTQMGNDKSIKCEQNLGHDTMYWYKQDSKKFLKIMFSYNNKELIINETVPNRFSPKSPDKAHLNLHINSLELGDSAVYFCASSTRQNSPLHFGNGTRLTVT.

The rearrangement uses TRBV2 and TRBJ1-3; possible D gene TRBD1, 6 bases. The V end was cut by 6 bases, the J end by 2 bases, with 14 bases between. CDR3 length: 15 residues. The V gene's germline CDR1 is SNHLY and CDR2 FYNNEI. This CDR3 is CASREQGNAGNTIYF. For the CDR3, the DNA is TGTGCCAGCAGAGAACAGGGTAATGCTGGAAACACCATATATTTT. The whole variable domain, filled in from reference TRBV2 and TRBJ1-3, reads EPEVTQTPSHQVTQMGQEVILRCVPISNHLYFYWYRQILGQKVEFLVSFYNNEISEKSEIFDDQFSVERPDGSNFTLKIRSTKLEDSAMYFCASREQGNAGNTIYFGEGSWLTVV.